The 12 T cell receptor beta chains below come from one sample, sequenced in a study of T-cell reconstitution after alpha-beta-depleted transplantation in children (dated by TCRdb to about 2016). Receptors were amplified or captured by PCR. Reads for this sample came from an Illumina HiSeq 2500. To normalize quantification of the TCRbeta repertoire, the TCR libraries were built with molecular barcoding that relied on unique molecular identifiers. TCRdb reprocessing: public reads trimmed at Q25 with fastp, clones called with MiXCR, in-frame beta chains kept. Every distinct CDR3 protein forms one entry, paired with its most common genes and DNA. Counted in this sample were some 490,000 distinct CDR3 sequences; about an eighth of them appeared once. The ten most abundant clones make up about 5% of the sample. The material was PBMCs from the stem cell graft donor, obtained from the stem cell graft. The origin of the receptors is a human donor who donated a stem cell graft to a child with combined immunodeficiency.

This clonotype came up many times. The V gene is TRBV20-1, the J gene TRBJ2-3, with D perhaps TRBD2 (6 bases). The ends were cut back, 5 bases at V and 9 bases at J, with 15 bases in the middle. CDR3 length: 12 residues. CDR1 is DFQATT, CDR2 SNEGSKA, per germline (reference sequence). CDR3 nucleotide sequence: TGCAGTGCTTTAGCGGAGGCCGTCACGCAGTATTTT. Residues: CSALAEAVTQYF.

This clonotype was recorded a few times. The CDR3 is CATGAGGGGDTQYF. CDR3 sequence (DNA): TGTGCCACCGGGGCGGGAGGTGGTGGAGATACGCAGTATTTT. The chain combines TRBV7-2 with TRBJ2-3; 8 positions agree with TRBD2. The CDR3 totals 14 residues. Losses at the gene ends were 10 bases for V and 5 bases for J; bases not matched to a gene: 11. The germline gives CDR1 SGHTA, CDR2 FQGNSA.

The chain carries TRBV11-2 and TRBJ2-7; D call uncertain. V shed 1 base and J shed 5 bases, with 6 bases lying between them. Germline V gives CDR1 SGHAT, CDR2 FQNNGV. CDR3 length: 12 residues. CDR3 loop: CASSLGLHEQYF. CDR3 DNA: TGTGCCAGCAGCTTAGGTCTCCACGAGCAGTACTTC.

The gene calls are TRBV12-3 or TRBV12-4 and TRBJ2-3, with D possibly matching TRBD2 (6 bases). The CDR3 runs to 15 residues. Trimming shortened V by 5 bases and J by 7 bases, and 19 bases separated the two germline ends. Here the CDR3 DNA reads TGTGCCAGCAGTAAACTCGGGGGATCCGGGTATACGCAGTATTTT. Residues: CASSKLGGSGYTQYF.

The table lists this clonotype with a few counts. The chain joins TRBV4-3 to TRBJ1-4; D uncertain. Trimming removed 4 bases at V and 0 bases at J, with 12 bases between. In germline, CDR1 is LGHNA, CDR2 YSLEER. The CDR3 length is 16 residues. The CDR3 nucleotides read TGCGCCAGCAGCCCCGTAGGCGCAACAACTAATGAAAAACTGTTTTTT. Translating gives CASSPVGATTNEKLFF.

The chain is built from TRBV12-3 or TRBV12-4 and TRBJ2-3, with TRBD2 matching 11 bases. This CDR3 is 16 amino acids long. The trim removed 7 bases at V and 3 bases at J, leaving 9 bases unmatched. The CDR3 region has the DNA TGTGCCAGCAACACACTAGCGGGAGCGTCGACAGATACGCAGTATTTT. Encoded protein: CASNTLAGASTDTQYF.

The chain combines TRBV7-6 with TRBJ1-2, with TRBD1 as a possible D gene (5 bases). Germline V gene lookup returns CDR1 SGHVS and CDR2 FNYEAQ. CDR3 size: 15 residues. V dropped 1 base and J dropped 4 bases, with 13 bases sitting between them. CDR3 in DNA: TGTGCCAGCAGCTTAGAGCCGGAGGGGACCTATGGCTACACCTTC. It codes for CASSLEPEGTYGYTF.

This clonotype was recorded a few times. The rearrangement joins TRBV7-3 to TRBJ1-2, with TRBD1 as a possible D gene (6 bases). Germline V gene data show CDR1 as SGHTA and CDR2 as FQGTGA. This CDR3 is 14 amino acids long. With 3 bases removed from V and 5 bases from J, the gap between germline ends came to 13 bases. Here the CDR3 reads CASSLDGTRYGYTF. The CDR3 bases are TGTGCCAGCAGCTTGGACGGGACAAGATATGGCTACACCTTC.

This clonotype was picked up a small number of times. The chain uses TRBV30 and TRBJ2-3; unclear D gene. The CDR3 extends over 12 amino acids. Germline-derived CDR1 and CDR2 are GTSNPN and SVGIG (reference sequence). Trimming shortened V by 0 bases and J by 7 bases, and 8 bases separated the two germline ends. The CDR3 nucleotides are TGTGCCTGGAGTGTACGTATGAATACGCAGTATTTT. Protein sequence: CAWSVRMNTQYF.

This clonotype came up a few times. The chain couples TRBV6-2 or TRBV6-3 to TRBJ2-2; TRBD2 aligns across 11 bases. CDR3 length: 17 residues. Germline CDR1 MNHEY, CDR2 SVGEGT. V was clipped by 6 bases and J by 6 bases; unmatched bases: 12. The CDR3 protein is CASSSLPLAGVAGELFF. CDR3 in DNA: TGTGCCAGCAGCTCCCTCCCACTAGCGGGAGTGGCCGGGGAGCTGTTTTTT.

There are a few counts of this clonotype. The chain joins TRBV5-6 to TRBJ2-7, with D possibly called TRBD1 or TRBD2 (5 bases each). CDR3 size: 15 residues. Germline assignment: CDR1 SGHDT and CDR2 YYEEEE. The V gene lost 1 base and the J gene lost 2 bases, with 13 bases spanning the gap. The CDR3 DNA sequence: TGTGCCAGCAGCTTGTTGGGGACGGAGGCCTACGAGCAGTACTTC. Translating gives CASSLLGTEAYEQYF.

V gene TRBV28 combines with J gene TRBJ2-7; 8 nucleotides align to TRBD2. V trimming: 5 bases; J trimming: 5 bases; junction bases outside the gene matches: 11. The CDR3 covers 15 residues. CDR1 and CDR2 (germline): MDHEN, SYDVKM. The chain's CDR3 is CASSLAGGAVNEQYF. CDR3 DNA sequence: TGTGCCAGCAGTCTTGCCGGGGGGGCCGTAAACGAGCAGTACTTC. Together with reference TRBV28 and TRBJ2-7, the CDR3 gives the full variable domain: DVKVTQSSRYLVKRTGEKVFLECVQDMDHENMFWYRQDPGLGLRLIYFSYDVKMKEKGDIPEGYSVSREKKERFSLILESASTNQTSMYLCASSLAGGAVNEQYFGPGTRLTVT.